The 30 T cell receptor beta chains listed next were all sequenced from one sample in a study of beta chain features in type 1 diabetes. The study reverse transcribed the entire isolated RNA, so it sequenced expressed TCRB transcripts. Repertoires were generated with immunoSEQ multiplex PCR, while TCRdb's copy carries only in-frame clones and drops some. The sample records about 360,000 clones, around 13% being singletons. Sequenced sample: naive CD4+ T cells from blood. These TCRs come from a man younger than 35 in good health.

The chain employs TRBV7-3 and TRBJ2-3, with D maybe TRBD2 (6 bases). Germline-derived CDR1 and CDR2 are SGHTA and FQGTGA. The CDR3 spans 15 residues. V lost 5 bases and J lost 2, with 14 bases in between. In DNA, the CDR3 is TGTGCCAGCAGCCTACAGCGGGCCGACACAGATACGCAGTATTTT. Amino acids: CASSLQRADTDTQYF.

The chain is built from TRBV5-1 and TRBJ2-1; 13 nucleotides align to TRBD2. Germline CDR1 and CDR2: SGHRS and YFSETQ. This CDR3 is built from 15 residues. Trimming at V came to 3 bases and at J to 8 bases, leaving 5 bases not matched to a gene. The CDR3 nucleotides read TGCGCCAGCAGCTCGGGACTAGCGGGGATTGATGAGCAGTTCTTC. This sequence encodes CASSSGLAGIDEQFF.

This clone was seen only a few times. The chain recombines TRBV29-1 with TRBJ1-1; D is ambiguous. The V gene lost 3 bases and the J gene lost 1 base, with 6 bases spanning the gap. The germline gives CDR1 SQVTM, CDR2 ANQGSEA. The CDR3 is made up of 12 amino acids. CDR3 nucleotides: TGCAGCGTTGAGGGCTGGAACACTGAAGCTTTCTTT. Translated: CSVEGWNTEAFF.

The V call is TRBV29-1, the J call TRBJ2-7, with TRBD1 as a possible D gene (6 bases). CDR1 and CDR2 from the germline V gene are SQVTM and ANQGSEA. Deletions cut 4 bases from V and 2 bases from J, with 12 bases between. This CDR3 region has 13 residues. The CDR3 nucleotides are TGCAGCGTTGGAAGGACAGTACCCTACGAGCAGTACTTC. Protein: CSVGRTVPYEQYF.

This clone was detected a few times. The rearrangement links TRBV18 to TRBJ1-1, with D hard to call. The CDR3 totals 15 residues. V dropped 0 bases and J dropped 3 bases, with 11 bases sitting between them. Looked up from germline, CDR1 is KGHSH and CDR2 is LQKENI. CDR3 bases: TGTGCCAGCTCACCACCCTCGGGTTGGGACACTGAAGCTTTCTTT. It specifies CASSPPSGWDTEAFF. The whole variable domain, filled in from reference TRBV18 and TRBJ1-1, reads NAGVMQNPRHLVRRRGQEARLRCSPMKGHSHVYWYRQLPEEGLKFMVYLQKENIIDESGMPKERFSAEFPKEGPSILRIQQVVRGDSAAYFCASSPPSGWDTEAFFGQGTRLTVV.

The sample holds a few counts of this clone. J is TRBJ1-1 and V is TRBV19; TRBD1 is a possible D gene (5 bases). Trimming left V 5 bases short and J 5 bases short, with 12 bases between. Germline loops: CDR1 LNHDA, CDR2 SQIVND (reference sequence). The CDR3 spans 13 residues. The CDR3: CASSVAGITEAFF. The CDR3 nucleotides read TGTGCCAGTAGTGTGGCAGGGATAACTGAAGCTTTCTTT.

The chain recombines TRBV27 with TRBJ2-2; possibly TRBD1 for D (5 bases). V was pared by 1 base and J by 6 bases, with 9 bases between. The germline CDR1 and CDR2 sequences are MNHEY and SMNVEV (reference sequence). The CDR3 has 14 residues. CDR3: CASSLFRVSGELFF. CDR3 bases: TGTGCCAGCAGTTTATTCAGGGTATCCGGGGAGCTGTTTTTT.

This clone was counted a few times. CDR3 amino acids: CATSRDAGPSNYGYTF. The CDR3, as DNA: TGTGCCACCAGCAGAGATGCGGGTCCTTCTAACTATGGCTACACCTTC. The V gene is TRBV15, the J gene TRBJ1-2; D not resolved. The CDR3 covers 16 residues. V was pared by 0 bases and J by 0 bases, with 11 bases between. From germline, CDR1 is LNHNV and CDR2 YYDKDF (reference sequence).

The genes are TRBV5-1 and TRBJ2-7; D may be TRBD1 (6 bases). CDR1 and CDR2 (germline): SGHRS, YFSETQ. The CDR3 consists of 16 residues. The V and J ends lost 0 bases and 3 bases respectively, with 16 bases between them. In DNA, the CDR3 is TGCGCCAGCAGCTTGGCGGTCCAGGGGCCTATCTACGAGCAGTACTTC. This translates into CASSLAVQGPIYEQYF.

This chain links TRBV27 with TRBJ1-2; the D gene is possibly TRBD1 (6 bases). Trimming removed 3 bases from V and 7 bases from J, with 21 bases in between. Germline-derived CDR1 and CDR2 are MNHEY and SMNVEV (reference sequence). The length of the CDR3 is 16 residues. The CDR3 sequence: CASSLNHRAEKSGYTF. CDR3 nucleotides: TGTGCCAGCAGTTTGAACCACAGGGCAGAAAAAAGTGGCTACACCTTC.

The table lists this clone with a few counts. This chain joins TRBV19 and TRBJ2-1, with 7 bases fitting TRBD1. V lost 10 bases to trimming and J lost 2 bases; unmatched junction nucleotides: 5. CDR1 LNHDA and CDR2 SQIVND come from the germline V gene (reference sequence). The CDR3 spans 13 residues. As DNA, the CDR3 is TGTGCCACCTACAGGGGCCCCTACAATGAGCAGTTCTTC. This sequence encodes CATYRGPYNEQFF.

The CDR3 protein is CASSVRGLAGDTQYF. CDR3 sequence (DNA): TGTGCCAGCTCCGTCCGGGGACTAGCGGGAGATACGCAGTATTTT. J is TRBJ2-3 and V is TRBV27; 12 bases match TRBD2. Unmatched junction bases numbered 8, after V lost 8 bases and J lost 5 bases. The CDR3 runs 15 residues. Germline CDR1 MNHEY, CDR2 SMNVEV (reference sequence).

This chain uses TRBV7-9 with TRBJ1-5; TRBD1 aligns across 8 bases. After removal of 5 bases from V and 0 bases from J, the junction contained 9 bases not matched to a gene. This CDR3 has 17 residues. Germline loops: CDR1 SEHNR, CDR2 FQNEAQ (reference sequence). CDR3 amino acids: CASSPGQGMGSNQPQHF. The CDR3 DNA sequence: TGTGCCAGCAGCCCCGGACAGGGAATGGGTAGCAATCAGCCCCAGCATTTT.

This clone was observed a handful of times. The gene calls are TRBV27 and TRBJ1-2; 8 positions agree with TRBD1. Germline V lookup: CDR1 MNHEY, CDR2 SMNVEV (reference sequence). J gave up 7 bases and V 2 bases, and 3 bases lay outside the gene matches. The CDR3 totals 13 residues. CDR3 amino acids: CASSLQGASGYTF. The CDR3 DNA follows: TGTGCCAGCAGTTTACAGGGGGCGAGTGGCTACACCTTC.

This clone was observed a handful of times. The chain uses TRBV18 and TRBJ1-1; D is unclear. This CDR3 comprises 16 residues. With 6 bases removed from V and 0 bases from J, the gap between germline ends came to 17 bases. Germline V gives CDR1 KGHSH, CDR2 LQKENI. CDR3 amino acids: CASSPLRVSVNTEAFF. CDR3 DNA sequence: TGTGCCAGCTCCCCTTTGAGGGTCTCCGTGAACACTGAAGCTTTCTTT.

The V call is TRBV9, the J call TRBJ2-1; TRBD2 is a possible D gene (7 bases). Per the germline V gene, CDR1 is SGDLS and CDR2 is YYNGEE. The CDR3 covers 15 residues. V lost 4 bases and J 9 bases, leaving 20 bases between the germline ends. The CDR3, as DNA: TGTGCCAGCAGCCCTCGTGTTTGGGAGGGGGGTGAGCAGTTCTTC. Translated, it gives CASSPRVWEGGEQFF.

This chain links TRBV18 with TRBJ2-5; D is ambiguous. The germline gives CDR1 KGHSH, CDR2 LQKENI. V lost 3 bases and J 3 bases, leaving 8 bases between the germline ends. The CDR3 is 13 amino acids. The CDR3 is CASSPAQEETQYF. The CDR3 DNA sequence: TGTGCCAGCTCACCCGCGCAGGAAGAGACCCAGTACTTC.

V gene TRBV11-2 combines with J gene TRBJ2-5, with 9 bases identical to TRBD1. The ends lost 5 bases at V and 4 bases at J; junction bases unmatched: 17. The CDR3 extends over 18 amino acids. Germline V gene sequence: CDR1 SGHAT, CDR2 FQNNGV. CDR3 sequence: CASSPAGTGFVFGETQYF. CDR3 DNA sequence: TGTGCCAGCAGCCCCGCCGGGACAGGGTTTGTGTTCGGAGAGACCCAGTACTTC.

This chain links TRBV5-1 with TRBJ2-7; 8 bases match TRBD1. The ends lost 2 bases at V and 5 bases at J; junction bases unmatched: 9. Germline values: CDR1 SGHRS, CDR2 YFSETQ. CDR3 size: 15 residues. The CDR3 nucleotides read TGCGCCAGCAGCTTTACGAGACAGGGGATCGACGAGCAGTACTTC. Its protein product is CASSFTRQGIDEQYF. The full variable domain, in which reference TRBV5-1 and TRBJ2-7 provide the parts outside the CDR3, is KAGVTQTPRYLIKTRGQQVTLSCSPISGHRSVSWYQQTPGQGLQFLFEYFSETQRNKGNFPGRFSGRQFSNSRSEMNVSTLELGDSALYLCASSFTRQGIDEQYFGPGTRLTVT.

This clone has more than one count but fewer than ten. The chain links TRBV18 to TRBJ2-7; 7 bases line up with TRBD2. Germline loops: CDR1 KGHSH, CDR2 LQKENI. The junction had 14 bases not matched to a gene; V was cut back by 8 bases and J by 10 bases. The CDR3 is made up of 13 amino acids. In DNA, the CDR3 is TGTGCCAGCGTTATCGGCGGGAGTTCGGAACAGTACTTC. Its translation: CASVIGGSSEQYF.

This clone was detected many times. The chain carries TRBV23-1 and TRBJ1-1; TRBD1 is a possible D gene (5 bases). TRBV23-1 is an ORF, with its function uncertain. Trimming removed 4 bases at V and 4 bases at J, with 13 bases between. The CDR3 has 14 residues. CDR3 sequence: CASSLGTAITEAFF. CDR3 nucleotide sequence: TGCGCCAGCAGTCTTGGGACTGCCATCACTGAAGCTTTCTTT.

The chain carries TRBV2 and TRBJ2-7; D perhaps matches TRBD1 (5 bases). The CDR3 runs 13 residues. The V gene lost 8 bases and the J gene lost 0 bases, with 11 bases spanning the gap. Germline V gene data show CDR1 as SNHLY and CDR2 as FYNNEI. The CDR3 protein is CASFRDSSYEQYF. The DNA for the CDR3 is TGTGCCAGCTTCAGGGATAGCTCCTACGAGCAGTACTTC.

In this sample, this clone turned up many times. CDR3: CASSTGRNSGANVLTF. The CDR3 DNA reads as TGTGCCAGCAGCACAGGACGCAACTCTGGGGCCAACGTCCTGACTTTC. The rearrangement links TRBV7-9 to TRBJ2-6; maybe TRBD1 (5 bases). This CDR3 is 16 amino acids long. V dropped 5 bases and J dropped 0 bases, with 11 bases sitting between them. CDR1 SEHNR and CDR2 FQNEAQ come from the germline V gene (reference sequence).

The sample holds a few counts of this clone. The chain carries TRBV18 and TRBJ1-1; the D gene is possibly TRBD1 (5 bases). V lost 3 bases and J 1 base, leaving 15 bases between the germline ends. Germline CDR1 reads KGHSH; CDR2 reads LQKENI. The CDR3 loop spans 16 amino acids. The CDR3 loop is CASSPDTAGRNTEAFF. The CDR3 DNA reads TGTGCCAGCTCACCCGACACCGCAGGGCGGAACACTGAAGCTTTCTTT.

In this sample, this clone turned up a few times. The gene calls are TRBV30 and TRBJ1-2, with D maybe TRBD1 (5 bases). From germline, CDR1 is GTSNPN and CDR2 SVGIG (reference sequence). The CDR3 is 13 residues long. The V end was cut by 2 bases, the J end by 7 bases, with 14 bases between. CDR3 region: CAWSLRWGVGYTF. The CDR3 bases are TGTGCCTGGAGTCTGAGGTGGGGGGTTGGCTACACCTTC.

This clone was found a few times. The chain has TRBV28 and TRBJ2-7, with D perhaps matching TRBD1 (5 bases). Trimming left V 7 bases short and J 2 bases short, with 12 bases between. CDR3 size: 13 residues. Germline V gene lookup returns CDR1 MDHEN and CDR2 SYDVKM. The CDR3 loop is CASTIDSPYEQYF. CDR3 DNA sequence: TGTGCCAGCACCATAGACAGTCCCTACGAGCAGTACTTC. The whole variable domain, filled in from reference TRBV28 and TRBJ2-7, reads DVKVTQSSRYLVKRTGEKVFLECVQDMDHENMFWYRQDPGLGLRLIYFSYDVKMKEKGDIPEGYSVSREKKERFSLILESASTNQTSMYLCASTIDSPYEQYFGPGTRLTVT.

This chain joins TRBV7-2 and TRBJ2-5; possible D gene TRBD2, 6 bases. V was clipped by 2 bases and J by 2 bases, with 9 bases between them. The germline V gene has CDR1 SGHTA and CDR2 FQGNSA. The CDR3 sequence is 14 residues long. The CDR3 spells CASSLWEVQETQYF. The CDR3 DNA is TGTGCCAGCAGCTTATGGGAGGTTCAAGAGACCCAGTACTTC.

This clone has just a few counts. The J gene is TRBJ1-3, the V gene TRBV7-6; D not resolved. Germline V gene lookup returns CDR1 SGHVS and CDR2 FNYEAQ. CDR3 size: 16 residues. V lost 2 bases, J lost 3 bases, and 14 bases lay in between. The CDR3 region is CASSLRLEGSGNTIYF. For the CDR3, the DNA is TGTGCCAGCAGCTTAAGGCTAGAAGGAAGTGGAAACACCATATATTTT.

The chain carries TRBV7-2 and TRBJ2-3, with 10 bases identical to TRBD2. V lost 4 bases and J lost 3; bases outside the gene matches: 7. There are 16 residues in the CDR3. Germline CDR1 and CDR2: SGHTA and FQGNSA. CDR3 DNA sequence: TGTGCCAGCAGCTCACGAGAGCGGGGGGGTACAGATACGCAGTATTTT. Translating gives CASSSRERGGTDTQYF.

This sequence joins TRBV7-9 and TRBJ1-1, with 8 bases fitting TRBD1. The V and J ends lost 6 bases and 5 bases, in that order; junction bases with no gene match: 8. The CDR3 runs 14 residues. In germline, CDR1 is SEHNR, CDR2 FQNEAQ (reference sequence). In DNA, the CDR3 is TGTGCCAGCAGGCCGGACAGGGTGGGTACTGAAGCTTTCTTT. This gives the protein CASRPDRVGTEAFF.